These 21 T cell receptor beta chains were sequenced from one sample in a study of control samples from healthy donors and cancer patients. Clones were read by immunoSEQ multiplex PCR, and TCRdb kept only the in-frame ones, dropping some. Of 40,000 to 60,000 clones in the sample, around 86% were seen once. Sample: PBMCs. These receptors were taken from a woman aged 45-65 years with lung cancer.

The chain recombines TRBV7-2 with TRBJ1-1; D is unresolved. The CDR3 runs to 13 residues. Germline V gives CDR1 SGHTA, CDR2 FQGNSA. Trimming stripped 5 bases from V and 1 base from J, with 8 bases between. The CDR3 loop reads CASSSDPNTEAFF. The CDR3 DNA reads TGTGCCAGCAGCAGTGACCCGAACACTGAAGCTTTCTTT.

The chain has TRBV5-1 and TRBJ1-1, with 10 bases identical to TRBD1. The CDR3 sequence is 15 residues long. From germline, CDR1 is SGHRS and CDR2 YFSETQ. Trimming took 4 bases from V and 4 from J; bases not matched to a gene: 7. The chain's CDR3 is CASSIGQGGFTEAFF. The CDR3 bases are TGCGCCAGCAGCATTGGACAGGGGGGCTTCACTGAAGCTTTCTTT.

This clone was seen only a few times. The rearrangement uses TRBV7-2 and TRBJ2-3, with 10 bases that match TRBD1. Germline V lookup: CDR1 SGHTA, CDR2 FQGNSA. Unmatched junction bases numbered 4, after V lost 0 bases and J lost 7 bases. The CDR3 is 15 residues long. This CDR3 is CASSLADRGLNTQYF. CDR3 bases: TGTGCCAGCAGCTTAGCAGACAGGGGGCTCAATACGCAGTATTTT.

CDR3 residues: CASSLDNRQSYEQYF. The CDR3 DNA reads TGTGCCAGCAGCTTAGATAATCGCCAGTCCTACGAGCAGTACTTC. The chain is built from TRBV11-3 and TRBJ2-7; D gene ambiguous. The CDR3 spans 15 residues. Trimming removed 0 bases at V and 1 base at J, with 10 bases between. Germline lookup yields CDR1 SGHNT and CDR2 YENEEA.

This clone was observed a single time. V is TRBV9 and J is TRBJ2-3; D call uncertain. The CDR3 loop spans 15 amino acids. Trimming stripped 0 bases from V and 5 bases from J, with 13 bases between. CDR1 and CDR2 (germline): SGDLS, YYNGEE. CDR3 sequence (DNA): TGTGCCAGCAGCGTAGACGCATTACGGGTAGATACGCAGTATTTT. Amino acids: CASSVDALRVDTQYF. The full variable domain, in which reference TRBV9 and TRBJ2-3 provide the parts outside the CDR3, is DSGVTQTPKHLITATGQRVTLRCSPRSGDLSVYWYQQSLDQGLQFLIQYYNGEERAKGNILERFSAQQFPDLHSELNLSSLELGDSALYFCASSVDALRVDTQYFGPGTRLTVL.

This clone appeared a few times. The V gene is TRBV14, the J gene TRBJ1-6; D is unresolved. The germline gives CDR1 SGHDN, CDR2 FVKESK. Trimming cost V 2 bases and J 9 bases, with 8 bases left between them. The CDR3 sequence is 13 residues long. CDR3 sequence reads: CASSQLEGSPLHF. CDR3 bases: TGTGCCAGCAGCCAACTTGAGGGTTCACCCCTCCACTTT. Combining the CDR3 with reference TRBV14 and TRBJ1-6 gives the whole variable domain EAGVTQFPSHSVIEKGQTVTLRCDPISGHDNLYWYRRVMGKEIKFLLHFVKESKQDESGMPNNRFLAERTGGTYSTLKVQPAELEDSGVYFCASSQLEGSPLHFGNGTRLTVT.

This chain links TRBV19 with TRBJ1-5; D unresolved. CDR1 and CDR2 from the germline V gene are LNHDA and SQIVND (reference sequence). CDR3 size: 15 residues. V lost 7 bases and J 4 bases, leaving 17 bases between the germline ends. CDR3 amino acids: CASTSGRGSNQPQHF. The CDR3 DNA sequence: TGTGCCAGTACCTCCGGACGGGGTTCTAATCAGCCCCAGCATTTT.

This sequence joins TRBV28 and TRBJ1-2, with 8 bases fitting TRBD1. Germline V lookup: CDR1 MDHEN, CDR2 SYDVKM. There are 14 residues in the CDR3. V gave up 6 bases and J gave up 1 base; unmatched junction bases: 4. The CDR3 here is CASRPGQGNYGYTF. CDR3 coding DNA: TGTGCCAGCAGGCCCGGACAGGGTAACTATGGCTACACCTTC.

The chain employs TRBV6-1 and TRBJ1-6, with no clear D. V lost 2 bases and J lost 6, with 11 bases in between. The CDR3 totals 15 residues. Per the germline V gene, CDR1 is MNHNS and CDR2 is SASEGT. The CDR3 is CASSERQVRNSPLHF. The CDR3 nucleotides are TGTGCCAGCAGTGAACGCCAGGTTCGTAATTCACCCCTCCACTTT.

The chain uses TRBV19 and TRBJ2-3; D possibly corresponds to TRBD2 (5 bases). Germline V CDR1 and CDR2: LNHDA, SQIVND (reference sequence). The CDR3 is made up of 13 amino acids. The V end was cut by 7 bases, the J end by 2 bases, with 10 bases between. CDR3 nucleotides: TGTGCCAGTACGCCCCGGGACACAGATACGCAGTATTTT. It is translated as CASTPRDTDTQYF.

V is TRBV30 and J is TRBJ2-2; 7 positions agree with TRBD1. Germline-derived CDR1 and CDR2 are GTSNPN and SVGIG (reference sequence). With 3 bases clipped from V and 7 bases from J, the junction kept 5 bases outside the gene matches. This CDR3 is 13 amino acids long. In nucleotides, the CDR3 is TGTGCCTGGAGCACAGGGGCGGGCGGGGAGCTGTTTTTT. Translation: CAWSTGAGGELFF.

The CDR3 DNA reads TGTGCCAGCAGTTTAAACTGGCAGTACGAGCAGTACTTC. This codes for CASSLNWQYEQYF. This rearrangement joins TRBV12-3 or TRBV12-4 to TRBJ2-7; D uncertain. CDR3 length: 13 residues. V shed 2 bases and J shed 4 bases, with 9 bases lying between them.

This clone was detected only once. The rearrangement joins TRBV29-1 to TRBJ1-1; D is unclear. The CDR3 is 10 residues long. The V end lost 2 bases, the J end lost 6 bases, and 4 bases lay between the germline ends. The germline V gene has CDR1 SQVTM and CDR2 ANQGSEA. The CDR3 nucleotides read TGCAGCGTTGAATTGGCTGAAGCTTTCTTT. Translating it yields CSVELAEAFF.

The chain employs TRBV6-2 or TRBV6-3 and TRBJ1-1; TRBD1 might be the D (6 bases). Trimming took 2 bases from V and 7 from J, leaving 14 bases between them. Germline CDR1 reads MNHEY; CDR2 reads SVGEGT. CDR3 length: 14 amino acids. The CDR3 DNA follows: TGTGCCAGCAGTTACAGGACAGAGGTCCTTGAAGCTTTCTTT. It translates to CASSYRTEVLEAFF.

The chain joins TRBV27 to TRBJ2-3; D is undetermined. The CDR3 consists of 12 residues. The V end was cut by 8 bases, the J end by 2 bases, with 8 bases between. Germline assignment: CDR1 MNHEY and CDR2 SMNVEV (reference sequence). In DNA form, the CDR3 reads TGTGCCAGCCGCGCGGCCACAGATACGCAGTATTTT. Translated, it gives CASRAATDTQYF.

V usage is TRBV13 and J usage is TRBJ1-2; D is unresolved. Trimming left V 3 bases short and J 2 bases short, with 7 bases between. Germline CDR1 is PRHDT and CDR2 is FYEKMQ (reference sequence). The CDR3 is 13 amino acids. CDR3 in amino acids: CASSLEENYGYTF. The DNA for the CDR3 is TGTGCCAGCAGCTTGGAGGAAAACTATGGCTACACCTTC.

This rearrangement joins TRBV5-3 to TRBJ1-1; unclear D gene. TRBV5-3 is treated as an ORF (open reading frame) with a function not yet certain. CDR3 length: 12 residues. The germline V and J ends were trimmed by 0 bases and 4 bases, with 4 bases remaining between them. Here the CDR3 DNA reads TGTGCCAGAAGCTTGGGTGGCACTGAAGCTTTCTTT. Protein: CARSLGGTEAFF.

This chain joins TRBV27 and TRBJ2-3; a possible D gene is TRBD1 (5 bases). The CDR3 spans 15 residues. Germline V CDR1 and CDR2: MNHEY, SMNVEV (reference sequence). Trimming took off 3 bases at V and 2 bases at J, with 12 bases between the two ends. CDR3 residues: CASSFTRQYTDTQYF. CDR3 DNA: TGTGCCAGCAGTTTTACCCGACAGTACACAGATACGCAGTATTTT.

A word on this clone: The same CDR3 can be traced to other DNA sequences in this sample. This sequence joins TRBV13 and TRBJ2-3; D unclear. Germline CDR1 reads PRHDT; CDR2 reads FYEKMQ (reference sequence). Trimming cost V 1 base and J 5 bases, with 1 base left between them. The length of the CDR3 is 11 residues. The DNA for the CDR3 is TGTGCCAGCAGCTTAGAAGATACGCAGTATTTT. This gives the protein CASSLEDTQYF.

The V call is TRBV27, the J call TRBJ1-1; D is undetermined. Trimming left V 6 bases short and J 5 bases short, with 13 bases between. The CDR3 is 13 amino acids. The germline V gene has CDR1 MNHEY and CDR2 SMNVEV (reference sequence). This CDR3 reads CASRDLGDTEAFF. The CDR3 DNA is TGTGCCAGCAGAGATCTCGGGGATACTGAAGCTTTCTTT.

V is TRBV6-4 and J is TRBJ2-2; the D is unclear. V gave up 8 bases and J gave up 5 bases, with 15 bases separating them. Germline lookup yields CDR1 MRHNA and CDR2 SNTAGT. The CDR3 length is 14 residues. The CDR3 sequence: CASAAYPGTGELFF. The CDR3 coding sequence is TGTGCCAGCGCCGCCTATCCAGGAACCGGGGAGCTGTTTTTT.